This T cell receptor (beta chain) is from a study of vaccination effects on CD4 cells after COVID-19. General study findings and limits: Marked clonal contraction of both clone types appeared late after vaccination.

Concerning this clone itself: Its specificity is unknown.

The protocol was immunoSEQ multiplex PCR, while the TCRdb copy is restricted to in-frame clones and leaves out a portion. The sample has 60,000 to 75,000 clones, under 85% seen once. Viral peptide pool expansion of antigen-specific CD4+ T cells preceded sequencing in the ViraFEST assay. An approximately nine-day culture period preceded the isolation of CD4+ T cells. By PCR, the person was confirmed to have had SARS-CoV-2 infection between March and December 2020. The TCR was taken from a human donor who had a prior SARS-CoV-2 infection. This material consisted of CD4+ T cells from PBMCs cultured with HIV peptides, taken before COVID-19 vaccination. Subset noted: HIV-1 Nef peptide pool negative control/reference culture.

The DNA of the CDR3 is TGTGCCACCAGTGACATCGGGACTAGCGGGACAGTCGCAGATACGCAGTATTTT. The encoded protein is CATSDIGTSGTVADTQYF. The chain uses TRBV24-1 and TRBJ2-3; 13 nucleotides line up with TRBD2. Germline CDR1 and CDR2: KGHDR and SFDVKD. The CDR3 length is 18 residues. The V gene end was trimmed by 4 bases and the J gene end by 4 bases; junction bases not matched to a gene: 10.